A selection of T cell receptor beta chains follows, all from one sample in a study of shared clonotypes between healthy human individuals. Using immunoSEQ multiplex PCR, the repertoire was profiled, and TCRdb retains in-frame clones only, with some absent. The data show under 2.5 million clones, approximately 90% seen once. Sequencing input: naive CD4+ T cells from PBMCs. Every receptor here comes from a man aged 18 to 30 in good health. Some clones in this sample may be carry-over from other donors' samples. Each CDR3 is given with its conserved first and last residue. The order of the fields is D gene, J gene, clone size, V gene, CDR3 DNA, CDR3 protein. The D gene is left open where the match is weak. Clone sizes are given selectively: once, few, many, or a class where the clone is expanded.

- TRBJ2-4 - TRBV28 TGTGCCAGCAGGGATACCTCCCTTCCAAAAAACATTCAGTACTTC CASRDTSLPKNIQYF
- TRBJ2-5 - TRBV6-5 TGTGCCAGCAGTCCCAGACAGCGAGAGACCCAGTACTTC CASSPRQRETQYF
TRBD1 TRBJ1-4 - TRBV7-9 TGTGCCAGCAGCCCACCAGGGGGCGCGGGGGAAAAACTGTTTTTT CASSPPGGAGEKLFF
TRBD1 TRBJ1-1 - TRBV6-5 TGTGCCACACGGGACAGGTACATGAACACTGAAGCTTTCTTT CATRDRYMNTEAFF
- TRBJ2-7 - TRBV28 TGTGCCAGCAGTCTGACAGGCCGGATCGAGCAGTACTTC CASSLTGRIEQYF
- TRBJ2-3 - TRBV2 TGTGCCAGCAGTGGTAGCCGGGAGTATTTT CASSGSREYF
TRBD1 TRBJ1-4 once TRBV27 TGTGCCAGCAGTCTGGACAGGGGGTATGGTAATGAAAAACTGTTTTTT CASSLDRGYGNEKLFF
TRBD2 TRBJ2-5 - TRBV28 TGTGCCAGCAGTTTGCCCACGGGAGGCGGAGAGACCCAGTACTTC CASSLPTGGGETQYF
TRBD2 TRBJ2-3 - TRBV28 TGTGCCAGCAGTCCTAGCGGGGGAGATACGCAGTATTTT CASSPSGGDTQYF
TRBD1 TRBJ2-7 - TRBV5-1 TGCGCCAGCAGCTTCACGACAGGGGGCGCGTACGAGCAGTACTTC CASSFTTGGAYEQYF
- TRBJ2-3 - TRBV18 TGTGCCAGCTCAGCGCCTAGCACAGATACGCAGTATTTT CASSAPSTDTQYF
TRBD1 TRBJ2-2 - TRBV5-1 TGCGCCAGCAGCTTGAGACGGGACAGCGCGAACACCGGGGAGCTGTTTTTT CASSLRRDSANTGELFF
- TRBJ1-1 once TRBV5-6 TGTGCCAGCAGCTTTTTCCTGAACACTGAAGCTTTCTTT CASSFFLNTEAFF
- TRBJ2-1 once TRBV11-2 TGTGCCAGCAGCTTAGGGTCGGGACCCCGCTACAATGAGCAGTTCTTC CASSLGSGPRYNEQFF
- TRBJ2-3 - TRBV29-1 TGCAGCACCGGGCCGCGGGGGCGGACAGATACGCAGTATTTT CSTGPRGRTDTQYF
TRBD1 TRBJ1-2 - TRBV9 TGTGCCAGCAGCCCAAGAGGACAGGGAAGCGTTGGCTACACCTTC CASSPRGQGSVGYTF
- TRBJ2-7 - TRBV4-1 TGCGCCAGCAGCCAGACAGGGGAGGGCTACCAGCAGTACTTC CASSQTGEGYQQYF
- TRBJ2-3 - TRBV11-3 TGTGCCAGCAGCCCCGGACTCCAGGATCGTACTAAGCAGTATTTT CASSPGLQDRTKQYF
- TRBJ1-1 - TRBV15 TGTGCCACCAGGGGCGGGGGGCAGTCGTTAGTGAACACTGAAGCTTTCTTT CATRGGGQSLVNTEAFF
- TRBJ1-5 few TRBV9 TGTGCCAGCAGCGCTAGGTGGGATAGCAATCAGCCCCAGCATTTT CASSARWDSNQPQHF
- TRBJ2-6 - TRBV7-9 TGTGCCAGCAGCCGCCTAGGGGCGGGGTCTGGGGCCAACGTCCTGACTTTC CASSRLGAGSGANVLTF
TRBD1 TRBJ2-3 - TRBV7-2 TGTGCCAGCAGCTCCGACGGACAGGGGATAACAGATACGCAGTATTTT CASSSDGQGITDTQYF
- TRBJ2-1 - TRBV30 TGTGCCTGCTCCCGACAGGCCCCTGTTAATGAGCAGTTCTTC CACSRQAPVNEQFF
TRBD1 TRBJ2-1 - TRBV28 TGTGCCAGCAGTTGGACCGGGACAGGGAACAATGAGCAGTTCTTC CASSWTGTGNNEQFF
TRBD1 TRBJ1-1 - TRBV11-2 TGTGCCAGCAGCTTAGCACCCAGGGGGCCGAGAACTGAAGCTTTCTTT CASSLAPRGPRTEAFF
- TRBJ2-2 once TRBV27 TGTGCCAGCAGAAGGCCGGGCCCAGGCAACACCGGGGAGCTGTTTTTT CASRRPGPGNTGELFF
- TRBJ2-7 - TRBV30 TGTGCCTGGAGGAGGACAGCCAGTTACGAGCAGTACTTC CAWRRTASYEQYF
TRBD1 TRBJ2-7 once TRBV4-3 TGCGCCAGCAGCCAAGATGGACAGGGGAAAACCCCTCCCGACGAGCAGTACTTC CASSQDGQGKTPPDEQYF
- TRBJ2-7 once TRBV7-2 TGTGCCAGCAGCCCCAATCGGGCGGTATACGAGCAGTACTTC CASSPNRAVYEQYF
- TRBJ1-2 - TRBV29-1 TGCAGCGTTGAACAGGGCTCGAACTATGGCTACACCTTC CSVEQGSNYGYTF
TRBD2 TRBJ2-1 - TRBV5-1 TGCGCCAGCAGTCGAGCGGGACCTAACAATGAGCAGTTCTTC CASSRAGPNNEQFF
- TRBJ2-7 - TRBV12-2 TGTGCAAGTCGCTTAGTAGGCCGTAAGGTTCGCGACGAGCAGTACTTC CASRLVGRKVRDEQYF
TRBD1 TRBJ1-2 - TRBV7-2 TGTGCCAGCAGCGGGGACAGTAGTAACTATGGCTACACCTTC CASSGDSSNYGYTF
- TRBJ2-3 - TRBV21-1 TGTGCCACCCCGCGTTCCGGGACAGTTTTCCCCACAGATACGCAGTATTTT CATPRSGTVFPTDTQYF
TRBD2 TRBJ2-1 - TRBV7-2 TGTGCCAGCAGCTTAGATACGAGGGCGGGAGGTCTCTACAATGAGCAGTTCTTC CASSLDTRAGGLYNEQFF
- TRBJ2-7 - TRBV27 TGTGCCAGCCCCACCTGTGGCGATCTCTCCTACGAGCAGTACTTC CASPTCGDLSYEQYF
- TRBJ2-1 - TRBV11-3 TGTGCCAGCAGCCGCCTGGCGGCGGGCCCCATGAATGAGCAGTTCTTC CASSRLAAGPMNEQFF